This T cell receptor (beta chain) emerged from a study of T cells after posttransplantation cyclophosphamide. Method: immunoSEQ multiplex PCR; TCRdb's copy keeps in-frame clones and lacks some. The top ten hold roughly 12% of the sample, which has roughly 23,000 clones, roughly nine tenths seen once. Study-wide findings and caveats: Later blood repertoires were often dominated by clones from the donor CD8+ memory compartment.

Regarding this clone: The antigen is not known.

Cyclophosphamide on days +3 and +4 followed busulfan-fludarabine conditioning and a marrow graft. CDR1 and CDR2 (germline): SEHNR, FQNEAQ (reference sequence). The CDR3 runs 13 residues. V lost 5 bases and J 5 bases, leaving 12 bases between the germline ends. The sample consisted of PBMCs, taken after allogeneic stem cell transplant with posttransplant cyclophosphamide. V gene TRBV7-9 combines with J gene TRBJ2-5; D is unclear. This sequence originates from a female patient aged 25-39 years who received an allogeneic stem cell transplant from an unrelated donor, was CMV-positive, and had no GVHD. The graft donor may have given rise to some T cells. CDR3 sequence: CASSPPLVETQYF. CDR3 bases: TGTGCCAGCAGCCCGCCCTTAGTCGAGACCCAGTACTTC.